Following are 28 T cell receptor beta chains from one sample sequenced in a study of T cell changes during pregnancy in multiple sclerosis. Profiled with immunoSEQ multiplex PCR; TCRdb holds only in-frame clones, not every one. Of about 38,000 clones in the sample, roughly 91% were seen once. The sequencing here drew on CD8+ T cells from peripheral blood mononuclear cells, taken in the second trimester of pregnancy. The receptor set was obtained from a female donor with multiple sclerosis, enrolled in a pregnancy study.

The chain recombines TRBV27 with TRBJ1-5; no reliable D call. Germline CDR1 and CDR2: MNHEY and SMNVEV (reference sequence). Trimming pared 1 base from V and 4 bases from J, leaving 11 bases between. This CDR3 is 15 amino acids long. CDR3 bases: TGTGCCAGCAGTTTATTTTTCAGGCAGAATCAGCCCCAGCATTTT. Its translation: CASSLFFRQNQPQHF.

The chain employs TRBV4-2 and TRBJ1-2, with 8 bases identical to TRBD1. The germline V gene encodes CDR1 LGHNA and CDR2 YNFKEQ. Trimming cost V 1 base and J 4 bases; bases outside gene matches: 8. The CDR3 length is 16 residues. The CDR3 spells CASSQAPGQAVYGYTF. The DNA for the CDR3 is TGTGCCAGCAGCCAAGCCCCGGGACAGGCGGTCTATGGCTACACCTTC.

This CDR3 reads CASSQEVAGGTDTQYF. CDR3 nucleotides: TGCGCCAGCAGCCAAGAGGTAGCGGGGGGCACAGATACGCAGTATTTT. The J gene is TRBJ2-3, the V gene TRBV4-1, with 9 bases fitting TRBD2. Germline-derived CDR1 and CDR2 are MGHRA and YSYEKL. The V gene end was trimmed by 0 bases and the J gene end by 1 base; junction bases not matched to a gene: 2. There are 16 residues in the CDR3.

The J gene is TRBJ1-4, the V gene TRBV4-1; weak D call: TRBD1 (5 bases). This CDR3 has 15 amino acids. From germline, CDR1 is MGHRA and CDR2 YSYEKL. V shed 5 bases and J shed 7 bases, with 17 bases lying between them. As DNA, the CDR3 is TGCGCCAGCAGCACCCAACCCCACAGGATTGAAAAACTGTTTTTT. It encodes CASSTQPHRIEKLFF.

This rearrangement joins TRBV9 to TRBJ1-6; no clear D. CDR1 is SGDLS and CDR2 is YYNGEE in the germline V gene. Trimming shortened V by 0 bases and J by 6 bases, and 7 bases separated the two germline ends. This CDR3 is built from 14 residues. The CDR3 DNA sequence: TGTGCCAGCAGCGTAGACGGTACTAATTCACCCCTCCACTTT. It specifies CASSVDGTNSPLHF.

The V gene is TRBV19, the J gene TRBJ2-1; 10 bases are a match to TRBD2. After removal of 7 bases from V and 7 bases from J, the junction contained 7 bases not matched to a gene. The germline CDR1 and CDR2 sequences are LNHDA and SQIVND (reference sequence). This CDR3 region has 14 residues. CDR3 DNA sequence: TGTGCCAGTATCAGCGGGAGGGCAGGAAATGAGCAGTTCTTC. Translation gives CASISGRAGNEQFF. Looking up the rest from reference TRBV19 and TRBJ2-1 gives the full variable domain: DGGITQSPKYLFRKEGQNVTLSCEQNLNHDAMYWYRQDPGQGLRLIYYSQIVNDFQKGDIAEGYSVSREKKESFPLTVTSAQKNPTAFYLCASISGRAGNEQFFGPGTRLTVL.

This clone was detected only once. The J gene is TRBJ1-1, the V gene TRBV4-3; D perhaps matches TRBD1 (5 bases). Germline lookup yields CDR1 LGHNA and CDR2 YSLEER. Trimming pared 6 bases from V and 2 bases from J, leaving 16 bases between. The CDR3 loop spans 15 amino acids. The CDR3 is CASSPRTDRNTEAFF. DNA for the CDR3: TGCGCCAGCAGTCCAAGGACCGACAGAAACACTGAAGCTTTCTTT.

J is TRBJ1-1 and V is TRBV6-1, with 8 bases fitting TRBD1. From germline, CDR1 is MNHNS and CDR2 SASEGT. The J segment lost 1 base and the V segment lost 7 bases, leaving 5 bases of the junction unmatched. This CDR3 region has 14 residues. CDR3: CASNHRGANTEAFF. The CDR3 DNA reads as TGTGCCAGCAACCACAGGGGGGCGAACACTGAAGCTTTCTTT.

This clone was seen more than once but under ten times. The rearrangement uses TRBV5-4 and TRBJ1-1; TRBD1 agrees at 7 bases. V lost 2 bases, J lost 9 bases, and 10 bases stayed unmatched. In germline, CDR1 is SGHNT, CDR2 YYREEE (reference sequence). This CDR3 is 14 amino acids long. DNA of the CDR3: TGTGCCAGCAGCTTTACAGGGGAACACGAGAAAGCTTTCTTT. It codes for CASSFTGEHEKAFF. The variable domain in full, with the rest retrieved from reference TRBV5-4 and TRBJ1-1, is ETGVTQSPTHLIKTRGQQVTLRCSSQSGHNTVSWYQQALGQGPQFIFQYYREEENGRGNFPPRFSGLQFPNYSSELNVNALELDDSALYLCASSFTGEHEKAFFGQGTRLTVV.

This clone has only one observation. The V gene is TRBV5-8, the J gene TRBJ2-7, with 8 bases fitting TRBD2. This CDR3 is 14 amino acids long. Germline-derived CDR1 and CDR2 are SGHTS and YDEGEE. V lost 1 base to trimming and J lost 2 bases; unmatched junction nucleotides: 2. CDR3 amino acids: CASSLSGGAYEQYF. In nucleotides, the CDR3 is TGTGCCAGCAGCTTGAGCGGGGGAGCCTACGAGCAGTACTTC.

This chain connects TRBV9 to TRBJ2-5; 9 bases align to TRBD2. The V and J ends lost 5 bases and 1 base, in that order; junction bases with no gene match: 6. Per the germline V gene, CDR1 is SGDLS and CDR2 is YYNGEE. The CDR3 runs 15 residues. This chain's CDR3 is CASSEAGGPQETQYF. For the CDR3, the DNA is TGTGCCAGCAGTGAAGCGGGGGGCCCCCAAGAGACCCAGTACTTC.

The gene calls are TRBV7-2 and TRBJ1-2; no clear D. V was pared by 1 base and J by 8 bases, with 20 bases between. The CDR3 runs 16 residues. CDR1 and CDR2 (germline): SGHTA, FQGNSA. Written as DNA, the CDR3 is TGTGCCAGCAGCTTAGAGAGGGCACCAGGCCCAATGGGCTACACCTTC. Its translation is CASSLERAPGPMGYTF.

The chain combines TRBV30 with TRBJ1-2; 8 bases map to TRBD1. Trimming took 5 bases from V and 2 from J; bases not matched to a gene: 10. Per germline, CDR1 GTSNPN and CDR2 SVGIG (reference sequence). The CDR3 extends over 15 amino acids. The CDR3 DNA reads as TGTGCCTGGGAGAATCAGGGGGCGGAAAACTATGGCTACACCTTC. Translation gives CAWENQGAENYGYTF.

This clone was observed a single time. This chain links TRBV9 with TRBJ1-3; maybe TRBD1 (6 bases). The CDR3 has 15 amino acids. The germline V gene has CDR1 SGDLS and CDR2 YYNGEE. V lost 2 bases to trimming and J lost 4 bases, with 13 bases between them. CDR3 coding DNA: TGTGCCAGCAGCGTGTCCTTCACAGGGGGAAACACCATATATTTT. This codes for CASSVSFTGGNTIYF.

The chain is built from TRBV19 and TRBJ2-1; TRBD1 matches at 9 bases. The CDR3 extends over 14 amino acids. Looked up from germline, CDR1 is LNHDA and CDR2 is SQIVND (reference sequence). J was trimmed by 9 bases and V by 5 bases; bases with no gene match: 8. CDR3 sequence: CASSWGQGSTEQFF. For the CDR3, the DNA is TGTGCCAGTAGTTGGGGACAGGGATCGACTGAGCAGTTCTTC.

The chain uses TRBV4-3 and TRBJ2-5; possibly TRBD1 for D (6 bases). The CDR3 is made up of 14 amino acids. Germline CDR1 reads LGHNA; CDR2 reads YSLEER. The V and J ends lost 5 bases and 5 bases respectively, with 15 bases between them. CDR3 nucleotides: TGCGCCAGCAGCGAAGGGCAGGGGATGGAGACCCAGTACTTC. Protein product: CASSEGQGMETQYF.

This rearrangement joins TRBV6-6 to TRBJ2-1; 8 positions match TRBD2. CDR1 and CDR2 from the germline V gene are MNHNY and SVGAGI (reference sequence). V gave up 10 bases and J gave up 2 bases; unmatched junction bases: 7. The CDR3 runs to 14 residues. The CDR3 protein is CATTRTSTYNEQFF. CDR3 sequence (DNA): TGTGCCACGACGAGGACTAGCACCTACAATGAGCAGTTCTTC.

This clone was detected once. CDR3 in amino acids: CASSLGSGNTDTQYF. CDR3 bases: TGTGCCAGCAGCTTAGGGAGCGGTAACACAGATACGCAGTATTTT. This rearrangement joins TRBV7-2 to TRBJ2-3, with D possibly matching TRBD2 (5 bases). Per the germline V gene, CDR1 is SGHTA and CDR2 is FQGNSA. Trimming stripped 1 base from V and 2 bases from J, with 10 bases between. The CDR3 contains 15 residues. The whole variable domain, filled in from reference TRBV7-2 and TRBJ2-3, reads GAGVSQSPSNKVTEKGKDVELRCDPISGHTALYWYRQSLGQGLEFLIYFQGNSAPDKSGLPSDRFSAERTGGSVSTLTIQRTQQEDSAVYLCASSLGSGNTDTQYFGPGTRLTVL.

The table lists this clone with a count of one. The chain carries TRBV5-4 and TRBJ1-2, with 7 bases that match TRBD1. Germline lookup yields CDR1 SGHNT and CDR2 YYREEE (reference sequence). V was clipped by 2 bases and J by 0 bases; unmatched bases: 4. This CDR3 is 15 amino acids long. The CDR3 here is CASSLEGASNYGYTF. The CDR3 DNA reads as TGTGCCAGCAGCTTAGAGGGGGCGTCTAACTATGGCTACACCTTC.

The V and J genes are TRBV6-5 and TRBJ1-1; weak D call: TRBD1 (6 bases). This CDR3 comprises 15 residues. Between the trimmed V and J ends, which lost 0 bases and 5 bases, there was a span of 13 bases. The V gene's germline CDR1 is MNHEY and CDR2 SVGAGI. The chain's CDR3 is CASSYSGGRLTEAFF. The CDR3 DNA reads as TGTGCCAGCAGTTACTCGGGGGGGCGGTTGACTGAAGCTTTCTTT.

This chain links TRBV10-3 with TRBJ2-7, with 10 bases aligning to TRBD1. Germline lookup yields CDR1 ENHRY and CDR2 SYGVKD. The CDR3 consists of 15 residues. After removal of 0 bases from V and 1 base from J, the junction contained 0 bases not matched to a gene. CDR3 loop: CAISESGQGSYEQYF. CDR3 coding DNA: TGTGCCATCAGTGAGTCGGGACAGGGGTCCTACGAGCAGTACTTC.

This chain uses TRBV6-5 with TRBJ2-1; TRBD2 matches 10 bases. V dropped 0 bases and J dropped 10; count of bases not matched to a gene: 9. CDR1 MNHEY and CDR2 SVGAGI come from the germline V gene. This CDR3 has 16 residues. CDR3 in amino acids: CASSYSSASGRPEQFF. DNA for the CDR3: TGTGCCAGCAGTTACTCCTCGGCTAGCGGGAGACCCGAGCAGTTCTTC.

This chain uses TRBV2 with TRBJ2-4, with D possibly TRBD1 on 6 matching bases. Germline V gene lookup returns CDR1 SNHLY and CDR2 FYNNEI. This CDR3 is built from 16 residues. The germline V and J ends were trimmed by 6 bases and 0 bases, with 15 bases remaining between them. The CDR3 here is CASRVRTDLAKNIQYF. The CDR3 nucleotides read TGTGCCAGCAGGGTCCGGACAGACTTAGCCAAAAACATTCAGTACTTC.

The chain employs TRBV27 and TRBJ2-1; maybe TRBD1 (6 bases). The CDR3 has 14 amino acids. With 4 bases removed from V and 9 bases from J, the gap between germline ends came to 16 bases. The germline CDR1 and CDR2 sequences are MNHEY and SMNVEV (reference sequence). Written as DNA, the CDR3 is TGTGCCAGCAGTTATGGGACACCCTTCCGTGAGCAGTTCTTC. Translation: CASSYGTPFREQFF.

The rearrangement joins TRBV7-9 to TRBJ1-1, with TRBD1 matching 8 bases. This CDR3 has 15 amino acids. CDR1 is SEHNR and CDR2 is FQNEAQ in the germline V gene (reference sequence). The junction had 6 bases not matched to a gene; V was cut back by 6 bases and J by 0 bases. DNA for the CDR3: TGTGCCAGCAGACCCGGGACAGGAGTGAACACTGAAGCTTTCTTT. Residues: CASRPGTGVNTEAFF.

The CDR3 coding sequence is TGTGCCAGCAGCCCCGGACAGGGCTTTTATGGCTACACCTTC. Its translation: CASSPGQGFYGYTF. V usage is TRBV14 and J usage is TRBJ1-2; 8 nucleotides match TRBD1. The trim removed 4 bases at V and 5 bases at J, leaving 6 bases unmatched. CDR3 size: 14 residues. Germline values: CDR1 SGHDN, CDR2 FVKESK.

The V call is TRBV4-2, the J call TRBJ2-4; 8 bases are a match to TRBD2. V lost 2 bases and J lost 4; bases outside the gene matches: 10. The germline V gene has CDR1 LGHNA and CDR2 YNFKEQ. The CDR3 has 17 amino acids. DNA of the CDR3: TGTGCCAGCAGCCAAATACTAGCGGAGCGCGAAAAAAACATTCAGTACTTC. Translation: CASSQILAEREKNIQYF.

The rearrangement joins TRBV7-6 to TRBJ2-7; the match to TRBD1 covers 9 bases. V lost 1 base to trimming and J lost 5 bases; unmatched junction nucleotides: 3. Per the germline V gene, CDR1 is SGHVS and CDR2 is FNYEAQ. This CDR3 contains 14 residues. The CDR3 nucleotides are TGTGCCAGCAGCTTAGGGACAGGGGAGGACGAGCAGTACTTC. Its translation is CASSLGTGEDEQYF.